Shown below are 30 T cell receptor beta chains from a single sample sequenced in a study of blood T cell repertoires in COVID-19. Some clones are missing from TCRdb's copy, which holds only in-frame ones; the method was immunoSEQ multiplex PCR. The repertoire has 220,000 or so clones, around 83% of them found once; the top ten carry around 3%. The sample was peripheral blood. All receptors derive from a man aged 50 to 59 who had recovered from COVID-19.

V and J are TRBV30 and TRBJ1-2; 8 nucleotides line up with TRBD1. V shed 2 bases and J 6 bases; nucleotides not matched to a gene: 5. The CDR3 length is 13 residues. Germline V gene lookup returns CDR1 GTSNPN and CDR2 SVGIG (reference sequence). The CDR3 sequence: CAWSNGQGDGYTF. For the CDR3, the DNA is TGTGCCTGGAGTAACGGACAGGGCGATGGCTACACCTTC.

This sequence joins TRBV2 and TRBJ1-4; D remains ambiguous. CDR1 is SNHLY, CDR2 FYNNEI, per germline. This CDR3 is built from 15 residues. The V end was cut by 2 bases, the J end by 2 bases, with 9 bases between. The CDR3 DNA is TGTGCCAGCAGTGAACTCTTCGGGACTAATGAAAAACTGTTTTTT. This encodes CASSELFGTNEKLFF.

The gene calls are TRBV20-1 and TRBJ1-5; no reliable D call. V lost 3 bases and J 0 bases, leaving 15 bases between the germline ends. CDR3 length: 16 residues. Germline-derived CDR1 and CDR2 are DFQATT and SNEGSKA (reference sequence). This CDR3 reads CSASGPQAYSNQPQHF. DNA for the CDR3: TGCAGTGCTAGTGGTCCCCAGGCTTATAGCAATCAGCCCCAGCATTTT.

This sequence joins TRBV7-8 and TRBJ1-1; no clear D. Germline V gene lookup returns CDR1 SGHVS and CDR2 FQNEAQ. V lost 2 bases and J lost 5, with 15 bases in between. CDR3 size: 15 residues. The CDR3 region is CASSLSHAEETEAFF. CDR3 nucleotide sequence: TGTGCCAGCAGCTTAAGCCACGCAGAGGAGACTGAAGCTTTCTTT.

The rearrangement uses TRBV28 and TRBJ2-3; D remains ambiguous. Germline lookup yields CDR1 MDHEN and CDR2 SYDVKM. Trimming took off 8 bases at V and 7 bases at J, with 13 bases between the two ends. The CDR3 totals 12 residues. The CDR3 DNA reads TGTGCCAGCGCGGCCCCTCCTCATACGCAGTATTTT. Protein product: CASAAPPHTQYF.

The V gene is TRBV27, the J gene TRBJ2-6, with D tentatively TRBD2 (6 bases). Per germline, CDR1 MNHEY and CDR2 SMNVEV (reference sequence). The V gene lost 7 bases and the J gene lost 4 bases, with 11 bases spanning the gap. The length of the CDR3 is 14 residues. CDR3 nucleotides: TGTGCCAGCACCAGCGGGTACGGGGCCAACGTCCTGACTTTC. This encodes CASTSGYGANVLTF.

The DNA of the CDR3 is TGTGCCAGTAGTATCGGCAGGTACTTGGTAGATACGCAGTATTTT. As protein: CASSIGRYLVDTQYF. The V call is TRBV19, the J call TRBJ2-3, with D uncertain. The CDR3 has 15 amino acids. Germline CDR1 LNHDA, CDR2 SQIVND (reference sequence). V was shortened by 3 bases and J by 5 bases, with 15 bases between the two germline ends. The complete variable domain, with remaining parts taken from reference TRBV19 and TRBJ2-3, reads DGGITQSPKYLFRKEGQNVTLSCEQNLNHDAMYWYRQDPGQGLRLIYYSQIVNDFQKGDIAEGYSVSREKKESFPLTVTSAQKNPTAFYLCASSIGRYLVDTQYFGPGTRLTVL.

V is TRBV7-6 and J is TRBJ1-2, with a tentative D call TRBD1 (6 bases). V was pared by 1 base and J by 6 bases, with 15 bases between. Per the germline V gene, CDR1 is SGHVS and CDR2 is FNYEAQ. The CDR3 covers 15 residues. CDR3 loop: CASSLGTTGLDGYTF. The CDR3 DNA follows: TGTGCCAGCAGCTTAGGGACAACAGGGTTGGATGGCTACACCTTC.

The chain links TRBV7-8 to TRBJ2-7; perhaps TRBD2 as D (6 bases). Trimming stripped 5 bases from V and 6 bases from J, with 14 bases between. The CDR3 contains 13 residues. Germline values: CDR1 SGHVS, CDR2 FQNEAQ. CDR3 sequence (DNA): TGTGCCAGCAGCCCGCGACTAGTCTCCGAGCAGTACTTC. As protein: CASSPRLVSEQYF. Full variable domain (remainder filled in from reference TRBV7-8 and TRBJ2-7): GAGVSQSPRYKVAKRGQDVALRCDPISGHVSLFWYQQALGQGPEFLTYFQNEAQLDKSGLPSDRFFAERPEGSVSTLKIQRTQQEDSAVYLCASSPRLVSEQYFGPGTRLTVT.

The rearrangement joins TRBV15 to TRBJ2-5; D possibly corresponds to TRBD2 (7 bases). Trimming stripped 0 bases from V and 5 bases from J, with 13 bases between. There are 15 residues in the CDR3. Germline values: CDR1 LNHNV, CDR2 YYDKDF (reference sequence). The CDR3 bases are TGTGCCACCAGCAGAGATTGGGGGGGCCGGGAGACCCAGTACTTC. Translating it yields CATSRDWGGRETQYF.

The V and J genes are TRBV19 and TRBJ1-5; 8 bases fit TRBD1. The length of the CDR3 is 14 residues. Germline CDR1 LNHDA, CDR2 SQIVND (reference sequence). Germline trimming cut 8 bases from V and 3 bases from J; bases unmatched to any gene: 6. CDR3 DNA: TGTGCCAGTCGTAAGGACAGGGACAATCAGCCCCAGCATTTT. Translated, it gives CASRKDRDNQPQHF.

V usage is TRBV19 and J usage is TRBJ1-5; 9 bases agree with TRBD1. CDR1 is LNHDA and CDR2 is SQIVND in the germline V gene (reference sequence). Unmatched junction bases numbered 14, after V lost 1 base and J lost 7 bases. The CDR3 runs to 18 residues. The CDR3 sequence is CASSIVGTGSGGGQPQHF. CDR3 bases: TGTGCCAGTAGTATAGTGGGGACAGGGTCAGGAGGGGGACAGCCCCAGCATTTT.

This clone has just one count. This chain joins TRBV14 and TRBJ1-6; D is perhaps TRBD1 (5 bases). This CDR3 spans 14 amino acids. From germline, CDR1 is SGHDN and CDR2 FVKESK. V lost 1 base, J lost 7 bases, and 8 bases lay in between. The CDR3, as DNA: TGTGCCAGCAGCCAAGGTACAGGAAATTCACCCCTCCACTTT. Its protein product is CASSQGTGNSPLHF.

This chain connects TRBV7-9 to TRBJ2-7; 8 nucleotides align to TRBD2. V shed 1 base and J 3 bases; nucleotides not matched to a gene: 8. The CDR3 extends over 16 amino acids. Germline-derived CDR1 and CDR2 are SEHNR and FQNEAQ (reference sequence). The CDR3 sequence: CASSLVFSGAYYEQYF. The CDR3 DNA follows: TGTGCCAGCAGCTTAGTATTTAGCGGGGCGTACTACGAGCAGTACTTC.

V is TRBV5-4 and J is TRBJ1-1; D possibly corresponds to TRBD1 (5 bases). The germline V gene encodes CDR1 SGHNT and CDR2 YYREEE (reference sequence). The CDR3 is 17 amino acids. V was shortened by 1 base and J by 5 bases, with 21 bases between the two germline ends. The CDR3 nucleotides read TGTGCCAGCAGCTTGTTGGGGTGGACGGGACGGGGGACTGAAGCTTTCTTT. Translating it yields CASSLLGWTGRGTEAFF.

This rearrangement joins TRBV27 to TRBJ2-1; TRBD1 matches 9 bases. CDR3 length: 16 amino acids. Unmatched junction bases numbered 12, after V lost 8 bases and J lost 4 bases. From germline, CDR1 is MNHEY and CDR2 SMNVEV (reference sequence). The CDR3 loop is CASGYRGRGRYNEQFF. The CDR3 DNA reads TGTGCCAGCGGGTACAGGGGGCGAGGACGTTACAATGAGCAGTTCTTC.

CDR3 amino acids: CASSYTGQLSSSYNSPLHF. The CDR3 nucleotides are TGTGCCAGCAGTTACACGGGACAGCTTTCCAGCTCCTATAATTCACCCCTCCACTTT. V gene TRBV28 combines with J gene TRBJ1-6, with 7 positions matching TRBD1. This CDR3 region has 19 residues. CDR1 is MDHEN, CDR2 SYDVKM, per germline. The junction had 12 bases not matched to a gene; V was cut back by 4 bases and J by 0 bases. Filled out from reference TRBV28 and TRBJ1-6, the complete variable domain reads DVKVTQSSRYLVKRTGEKVFLECVQDMDHENMFWYRQDPGLGLRLIYFSYDVKMKEKGDIPEGYSVSREKKERFSLILESASTNQTSMYLCASSYTGQLSSSYNSPLHFGNGTRLTVT.

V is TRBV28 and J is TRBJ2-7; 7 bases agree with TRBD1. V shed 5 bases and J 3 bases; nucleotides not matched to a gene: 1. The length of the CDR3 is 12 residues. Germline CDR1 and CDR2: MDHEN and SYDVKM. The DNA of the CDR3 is TGTGCCAGCAGTAGACAGGGCTACGAGCAGTACTTC. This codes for CASSRQGYEQYF. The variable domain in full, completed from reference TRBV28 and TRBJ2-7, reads DVKVTQSSRYLVKRTGEKVFLECVQDMDHENMFWYRQDPGLGLRLIYFSYDVKMKEKGDIPEGYSVSREKKERFSLILESASTNQTSMYLCASSRQGYEQYFGPGTRLTVT.

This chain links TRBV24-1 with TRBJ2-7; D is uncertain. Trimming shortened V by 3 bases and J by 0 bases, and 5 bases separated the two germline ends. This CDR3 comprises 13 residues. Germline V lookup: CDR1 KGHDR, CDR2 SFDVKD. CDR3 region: CATSDVSSYEQYF. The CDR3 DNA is TGTGCCACCAGTGATGTCAGCTCCTACGAGCAGTACTTC.

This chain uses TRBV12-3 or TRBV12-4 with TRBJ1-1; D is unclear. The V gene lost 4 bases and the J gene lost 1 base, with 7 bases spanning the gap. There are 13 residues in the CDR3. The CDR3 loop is CASSSGGNTEAFF. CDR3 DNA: TGTGCCAGCAGTTCGGGTGGGAACACTGAAGCTTTCTTT.

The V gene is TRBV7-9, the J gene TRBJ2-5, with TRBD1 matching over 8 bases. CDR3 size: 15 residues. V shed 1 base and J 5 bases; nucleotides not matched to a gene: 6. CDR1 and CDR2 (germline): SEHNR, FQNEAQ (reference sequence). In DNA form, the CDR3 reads TGTGCCAGCAGCTTAGGGACAGGGAGCTTGGAGACCCAGTACTTC. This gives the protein CASSLGTGSLETQYF.

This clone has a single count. CDR3 DNA sequence: TGTGCCAGCTCACGAGTCTGGGGCGAGCAGCCCCAGCATTTT. Amino acids: CASSRVWGEQPQHF. The rearrangement uses TRBV18 and TRBJ1-5, with D possibly TRBD1 on 5 matching bases. Germline V gene sequence: CDR1 KGHSH, CDR2 LQKENI. CDR3 length: 14 amino acids. V was cut by 4 bases and J by 7 bases, with 14 bases left in between.

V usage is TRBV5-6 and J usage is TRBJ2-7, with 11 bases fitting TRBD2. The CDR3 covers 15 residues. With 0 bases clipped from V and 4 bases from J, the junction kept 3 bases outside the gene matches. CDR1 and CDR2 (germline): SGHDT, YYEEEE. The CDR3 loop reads CASSLGPSGRYEQYF. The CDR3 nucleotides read TGTGCCAGCAGCTTGGGACCTAGCGGGAGGTACGAGCAGTACTTC.

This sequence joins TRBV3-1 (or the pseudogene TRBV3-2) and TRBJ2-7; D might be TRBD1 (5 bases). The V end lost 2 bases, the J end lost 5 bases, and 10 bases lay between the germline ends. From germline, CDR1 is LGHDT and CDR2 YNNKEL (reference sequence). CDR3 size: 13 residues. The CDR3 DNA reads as TGTGCCAGCAGCCAAAAGGGGCGACACGAGCAGTACTTC. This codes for CASSQKGRHEQYF.

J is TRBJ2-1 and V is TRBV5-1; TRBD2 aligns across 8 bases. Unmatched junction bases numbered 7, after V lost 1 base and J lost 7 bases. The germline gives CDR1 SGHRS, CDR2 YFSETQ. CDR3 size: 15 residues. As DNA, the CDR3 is TGCGCCAGCAGCTTGAATCAGCGGGAGATGAATGAGCAGTTCTTC. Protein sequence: CASSLNQREMNEQFF. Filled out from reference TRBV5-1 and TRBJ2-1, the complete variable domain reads KAGVTQTPRYLIKTRGQQVTLSCSPISGHRSVSWYQQTPGQGLQFLFEYFSETQRNKGNFPGRFSGRQFSNSRSEMNVSTLELGDSALYLCASSLNQREMNEQFFGPGTRLTVL.

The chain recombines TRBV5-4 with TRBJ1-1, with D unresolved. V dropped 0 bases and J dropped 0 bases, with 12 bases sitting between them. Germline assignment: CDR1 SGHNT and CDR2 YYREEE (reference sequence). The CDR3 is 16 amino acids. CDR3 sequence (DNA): TGTGCCAGCAGCTTGGGCGGAAGACTCTTGAACACTGAAGCTTTCTTT. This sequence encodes CASSLGGRLLNTEAFF.

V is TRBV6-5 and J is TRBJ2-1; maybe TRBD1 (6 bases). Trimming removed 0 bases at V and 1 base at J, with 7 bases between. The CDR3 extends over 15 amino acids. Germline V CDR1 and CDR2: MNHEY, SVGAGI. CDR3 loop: CASSYSGTSYNEQFF. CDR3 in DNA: TGTGCCAGCAGTTACTCGGGGACATCCTACAATGAGCAGTTCTTC.

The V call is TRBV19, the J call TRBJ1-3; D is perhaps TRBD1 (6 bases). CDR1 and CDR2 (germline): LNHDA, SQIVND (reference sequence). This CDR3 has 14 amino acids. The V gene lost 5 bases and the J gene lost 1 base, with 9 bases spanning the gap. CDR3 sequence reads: CASSVQGSGNTIYF. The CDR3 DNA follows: TGTGCCAGTAGTGTTCAGGGGTCTGGAAACACCATATATTTT. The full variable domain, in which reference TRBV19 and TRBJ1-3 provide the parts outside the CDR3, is DGGITQSPKYLFRKEGQNVTLSCEQNLNHDAMYWYRQDPGQGLRLIYYSQIVNDFQKGDIAEGYSVSREKKESFPLTVTSAQKNPTAFYLCASSVQGSGNTIYFGEGSWLTVV.

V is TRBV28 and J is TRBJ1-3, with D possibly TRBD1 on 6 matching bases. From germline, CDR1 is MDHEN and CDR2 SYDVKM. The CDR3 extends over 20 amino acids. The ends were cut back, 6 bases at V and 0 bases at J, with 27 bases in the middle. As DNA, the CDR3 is TGTGCCAGCAGCAAGATACGAAGGGGACAAAGGGTCCACTCTGGAAACACCATATATTTT. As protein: CASSKIRRGQRVHSGNTIYF. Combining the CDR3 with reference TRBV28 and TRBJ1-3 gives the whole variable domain DVKVTQSSRYLVKRTGEKVFLECVQDMDHENMFWYRQDPGLGLRLIYFSYDVKMKEKGDIPEGYSVSREKKERFSLILESASTNQTSMYLCASSKIRRGQRVHSGNTIYFGEGSWLTVV.

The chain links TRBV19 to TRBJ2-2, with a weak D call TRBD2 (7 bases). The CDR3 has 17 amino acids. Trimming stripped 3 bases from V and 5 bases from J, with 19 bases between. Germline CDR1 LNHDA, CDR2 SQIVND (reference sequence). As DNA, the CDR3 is TGTGCCAGTAGTATCGAAGGGGGGGAGACGGTTACCGGGGAGCTGTTTTTT. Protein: CASSIEGGETVTGELFF. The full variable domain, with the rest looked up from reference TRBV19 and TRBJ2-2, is DGGITQSPKYLFRKEGQNVTLSCEQNLNHDAMYWYRQDPGQGLRLIYYSQIVNDFQKGDIAEGYSVSREKKESFPLTVTSAQKNPTAFYLCASSIEGGETVTGELFFGEGSRLTVL.